This T cell receptor (beta chain) derives from a study of T cell changes during pregnancy in multiple sclerosis (dated by TCRdb to between 2018 and 2021). With regard to the full study: The study examined how the T cell repertoire changed over the course of pregnancy in women with multiple sclerosis.

Points on this clone: Its antigen remains undetermined. The sample holds no much larger clone one base away, and base qualities are not on file.

The protocol used for the library was the immunoSEQ multiplex PCR assay. TCRdb retrieved this table from immuneACCESS and kept in-frame rearrangements only. Not all clones are present; in checked studies, unresolved V genes account for under half, and no reason is known for the remainder. The sample table records 49,000 or so clones; 94% of these occur just once. Less than 5.5% of the sample belongs to the ten largest clones. Taken from cysteine to phenylalanine, the CDR3 has 14 residues. The kept DNA is CDR3 alone, 42 bases in frame from the first base. The germline ends are 8 bases apart after V is trimmed by 4 bases and J by 0 bases. CDR1 and CDR2 are read off the germline V gene as ENHRY and SYGVKD.

The rearranged segments are TRBV10-3 and TRBJ2-3; tentative D gene TRBD2, with 5 bases matching. This TCR was sampled from a female donor with multiple sclerosis, enrolled in a pregnancy study. Sample: CD8+ T cells from peripheral blood mononuclear cells, taken before pregnancy. The DNA sequence follows: TGTGCCATCAGTGGAGCGGTTAGCACAGATACGCAGTATTTT. Its translation is CAISGAVSTDTQYF.